The source of this T cell receptor (beta chain) is a study of blood T cell repertoires in COVID-19. Study summary: Sources were T cells, B-cell-depleted T cells, or PBMCs; the material itself was cDNA or gDNA.

Looked up from germline, CDR1 is MNHEY and CDR2 is SVGAGI. V was clipped by 7 bases and J by 1 base, with 11 bases between them. This CDR3 has 14 amino acids. Measured with immunoSEQ multiplex PCR; TCRdb has only the in-frame clones, and not every one. The sample comprises approximately 120,000 clones, 75% to 90% of which are singletons, and 19% rests with the top ten. This chain connects TRBV6-5 to TRBJ1-5, with a tentative D call TRBD1 (6 bases). What was sequenced was peripheral blood. The source is a human donor with acute or convalescent COVID-19. The donor label of this sample is uncertain. CDR3 sequence: CASKEQGSNQPQHF. DNA of the CDR3: TGTGCCAGCAAAGAACAGGGAAGCAATCAGCCCCAGCATTTT.